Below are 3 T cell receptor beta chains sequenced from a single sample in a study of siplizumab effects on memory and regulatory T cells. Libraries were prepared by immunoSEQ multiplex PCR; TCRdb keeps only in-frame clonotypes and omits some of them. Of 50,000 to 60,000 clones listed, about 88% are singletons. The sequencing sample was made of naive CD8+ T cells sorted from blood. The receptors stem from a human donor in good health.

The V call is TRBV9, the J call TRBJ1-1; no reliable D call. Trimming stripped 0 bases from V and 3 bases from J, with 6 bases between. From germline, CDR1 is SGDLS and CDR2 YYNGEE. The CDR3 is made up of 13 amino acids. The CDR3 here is CASSVGDYTEAFF. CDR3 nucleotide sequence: TGTGCCAGCAGCGTAGGGGATTACACTGAAGCTTTCTTT.

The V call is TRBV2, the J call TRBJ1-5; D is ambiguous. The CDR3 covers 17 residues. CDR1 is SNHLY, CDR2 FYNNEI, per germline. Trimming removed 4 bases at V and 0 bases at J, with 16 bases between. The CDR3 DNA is TGTGCCAGCAGTGGGGAGAGGGAGTCGTATAGCAATCAGCCCCAGCATTTT. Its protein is CASSGERESYSNQPQHF. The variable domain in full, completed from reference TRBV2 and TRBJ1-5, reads EPEVTQTPSHQVTQMGQEVILRCVPISNHLYFYWYRQILGQKVEFLVSFYNNEISEKSEIFDDQFSVERPDGSNFTLKIRSTKLEDSAMYFCASSGERESYSNQPQHFGDGTRLSIL.

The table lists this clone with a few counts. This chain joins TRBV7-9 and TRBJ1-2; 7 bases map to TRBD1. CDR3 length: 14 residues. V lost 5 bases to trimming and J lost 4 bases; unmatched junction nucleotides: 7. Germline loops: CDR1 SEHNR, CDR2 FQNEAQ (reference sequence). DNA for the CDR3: TGTGCCAGCAGCCGACAGGGAGGGGGCTATGGCTACACCTTC. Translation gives CASSRQGGGYGYTF.